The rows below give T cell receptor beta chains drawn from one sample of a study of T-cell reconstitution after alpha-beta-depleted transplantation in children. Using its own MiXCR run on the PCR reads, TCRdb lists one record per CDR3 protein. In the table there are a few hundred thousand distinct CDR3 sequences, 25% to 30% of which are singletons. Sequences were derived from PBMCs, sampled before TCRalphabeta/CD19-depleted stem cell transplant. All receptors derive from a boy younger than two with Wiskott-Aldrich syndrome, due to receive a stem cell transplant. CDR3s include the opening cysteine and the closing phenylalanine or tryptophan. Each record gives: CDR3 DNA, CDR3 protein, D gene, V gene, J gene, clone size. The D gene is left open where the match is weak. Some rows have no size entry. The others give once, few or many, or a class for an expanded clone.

CDR3nt: TGTGCCAGTAGGCTAGAGGGAGCCTACAATGAGCAGTTCTTC
CDR3aa: CASRLEGAYNEQFF
d_gene: .
v_gene: TRBV19
j_gene: TRBJ2-1
abundance: few

CDR3nt: TGCAGTACCCATGTTAGGAGTGCGGAGACCCAGTACTTC
CDR3aa: CSTHVRSAETQYF
d_gene: .
v_gene: TRBV20-1
j_gene: TRBJ2-5
abundance: .

CDR3nt: TGTGCCACCAGTACGGGACTCCTTAACACTGAAGCTTTCTTT
CDR3aa: CATSTGLLNTEAFF
d_gene: .
v_gene: TRBV24-1
j_gene: TRBJ1-1
abundance: .

CDR3nt: TGTGCAAGTCGCTTTTGCCAATGGGGGGACTCCCGCTCCTATAATTCACCCCTCCACTTT
CDR3aa: CASRFCQWGDSRSYNSPLHF
d_gene: .
v_gene: TRBV12-2
j_gene: TRBJ1-6
abundance: .

CDR3nt: TGTGCCAGCAGTTTGCTTCCCGGTCCCTACGAGCAGTACTTC
CDR3aa: CASSLLPGPYEQYF
d_gene: .
v_gene: TRBV27
j_gene: TRBJ2-7
abundance: .

CDR3nt: TGTGCCAGCAGCTTAGATATAGCATCCAAAAACATTCAGTACTTC
CDR3aa: CASSLDIASKNIQYF
d_gene: .
v_gene: TRBV7-2
j_gene: TRBJ2-4
abundance: few

CDR3nt: TGTGCCTGGAAGTTAACAGGGAGGAACACTGAAGCTTTCTTT
CDR3aa: CAWKLTGRNTEAFF
d_gene: .
v_gene: TRBV30
j_gene: TRBJ1-1
abundance: few

CDR3nt: TGTGCCAGCAGTTACCAGGGTCTAACCTACGAGCAGTACTTC
CDR3aa: CASSYQGLTYEQYF
d_gene: .
v_gene: TRBV6-5
j_gene: TRBJ2-7
abundance: few

CDR3nt: TGTGCCAGCAGTTACTCGCTCCGTTACGAGCAGTACTTC
CDR3aa: CASSYSLRYEQYF
d_gene: .
v_gene: TRBV6-5
j_gene: TRBJ2-7
abundance: .

CDR3nt: TGCGCCAGCAGCCGGACAGGGGGCGGGGAGACCCAGTACTTC
CDR3aa: CASSRTGGGETQYF
d_gene: TRBD1
v_gene: TRBV5-1
j_gene: TRBJ2-5
abundance: .

CDR3nt: TGTGCCAGCAGTTTCGGACTAGCGGAGGAGCAGTTCTTC
CDR3aa: CASSFGLAEEQFF
d_gene: TRBD2
v_gene: TRBV12-3/TRBV12-4
j_gene: TRBJ2-1
abundance: .

CDR3nt: TGCGCCAGCAGCACTGGACTAGCGCCCGAGACCCAGTACTTC
CDR3aa: CASSTGLAPETQYF
d_gene: TRBD2
v_gene: TRBV5-1
j_gene: TRBJ2-5
abundance: .

CDR3nt: TGTGCCAGCAAGATCTTTGGGCCCTACGAGCAGTACTTC
CDR3aa: CASKIFGPYEQYF
d_gene: .
v_gene: TRBV12-3/TRBV12-4
j_gene: TRBJ2-7
abundance: .

CDR3nt: TGCAGCGTTGAATCCGGTAACAGGGACCAAGCTTTCTTT
CDR3aa: CSVESGNRDQAFF
d_gene: .
v_gene: TRBV29-1
j_gene: TRBJ1-1
abundance: few

CDR3nt: TGCGCCAGCAGTCCCACGGGACATTCCTATGGCTACACCTTC
CDR3aa: CASSPTGHSYGYTF
d_gene: .
v_gene: TRBV10-2
j_gene: TRBJ1-2
abundance: .

CDR3nt: TGTGCCAGCAGTTTCGCCCGCAGGGGGCTTTACGAGCAGTACTTC
CDR3aa: CASSFARRGLYEQYF
d_gene: TRBD1
v_gene: TRBV12-3/TRBV12-4
j_gene: TRBJ2-7
abundance: .

CDR3nt: TGCAGTGCTAGTCGCCATAGCGGCAGGCCCTCCTACAATGAGCAGTTCTTC
CDR3aa: CSASRHSGRPSYNEQFF
d_gene: .
v_gene: TRBV20-1
j_gene: TRBJ2-1
abundance: once

CDR3nt: TGTGCCAGCAGCAAGCCGGGACTAGAAGGCACCGGGGAGCTGTTTTTT
CDR3aa: CASSKPGLEGTGELFF
d_gene: TRBD2
v_gene: TRBV11-1
j_gene: TRBJ2-2
abundance: few

CDR3nt: TGTGCCAGCAGCCCTCAGGGGGGGCCAGGTGAAAAACTGTTTTTT
CDR3aa: CASSPQGGPGEKLFF
d_gene: TRBD1
v_gene: TRBV12-3/TRBV12-4
j_gene: TRBJ1-4
abundance: .

CDR3nt: TGTGCCACCAGTGATCGTCTTACGACAGGGCCAAATCAGCCCCAGCATTTT
CDR3aa: CATSDRLTTGPNQPQHF
d_gene: TRBD1
v_gene: TRBV24-1
j_gene: TRBJ1-5
abundance: .

CDR3nt: TGTGCCAGCACCTCGGGGACAGGGGTCGGCGAGCAGTACTTC
CDR3aa: CASTSGTGVGEQYF
d_gene: TRBD1
v_gene: TRBV27
j_gene: TRBJ2-7
abundance: .

CDR3nt: TGCGCCAGCAGCTTTGGGACTAGTCCCTACAATGAGCAGTTCTTC
CDR3aa: CASSFGTSPYNEQFF
d_gene: TRBD2
v_gene: TRBV5-1
j_gene: TRBJ2-1
abundance: .

CDR3nt: TGCGCCAGCAGCCCCGCTAGCGGGAGGAACACCGGGGAGCTGTTTTTT
CDR3aa: CASSPASGRNTGELFF
d_gene: TRBD2
v_gene: TRBV5-1
j_gene: TRBJ2-2
abundance: few

CDR3nt: TGCGCCAGCAGCTTGGGGGACATATTACGCGAGCAGTACTTC
CDR3aa: CASSLGDILREQYF
d_gene: .
v_gene: TRBV5-1
j_gene: TRBJ2-7
abundance: few

CDR3nt: TGTGCCACCAGCGGGGACGCCTCGGACGAGCAGTACTTC
CDR3aa: CATSGDASDEQYF
d_gene: .
v_gene: TRBV15
j_gene: TRBJ2-7
abundance: .

CDR3nt: TGTGCCAGCAGCTTGGCGCCTCTACCTCGGGATGAGCAGTTCTTC
CDR3aa: CASSLAPLPRDEQFF
d_gene: .
v_gene: TRBV5-5
j_gene: TRBJ2-1
abundance: once

CDR3nt: TGTGCCAGCAGCCCCAACAGGGACTATGGCTACACCTTC
CDR3aa: CASSPNRDYGYTF
d_gene: .
v_gene: TRBV28
j_gene: TRBJ1-2
abundance: .

CDR3nt: TGTGCCTGGAGTGTGGGGGGGAACACCGGGGAGCTGTTTTTT
CDR3aa: CAWSVGGNTGELFF
d_gene: .
v_gene: TRBV30
j_gene: TRBJ2-2
abundance: .

CDR3nt: TGTGCCAGCATAAGGGGCATCTGGTACAATGAGCAGTTCTTC
CDR3aa: CASIRGIWYNEQFF
d_gene: .
v_gene: TRBV6-2/TRBV6-3
j_gene: TRBJ2-1
abundance: .

CDR3nt: TGCAGCGTCGGACAGGGAGGGAGCACTGAAGCTTTCTTT
CDR3aa: CSVGQGGSTEAFF
d_gene: TRBD1
v_gene: TRBV29-1
j_gene: TRBJ1-1
abundance: few

CDR3nt: TGTGCCAGCAGCTTCGGGACGGCGGGGGAGTTCTTC
CDR3aa: CASSFGTAGEFF
d_gene: TRBD2
v_gene: TRBV7-9
j_gene: TRBJ2-1
abundance: .

CDR3nt: TGCAGTGCTAATGGGGCAGGGAGGGACAATGAGCAGTTCTTC
CDR3aa: CSANGAGRDNEQFF
d_gene: TRBD2
v_gene: TRBV20-1
j_gene: TRBJ2-1
abundance: .

CDR3nt: TGTGCCAGCAGTGAAGCAGGGGGCTACACTGAAGCTTTCTTT
CDR3aa: CASSEAGGYTEAFF
d_gene: TRBD1
v_gene: TRBV6-1
j_gene: TRBJ1-1
abundance: .

CDR3nt: TGTGCCAGCAGTTCGTCGGCAGGGCGTGAAAAACTGTTTTTT
CDR3aa: CASSSSAGREKLFF
d_gene: .
v_gene: TRBV12-3/TRBV12-4
j_gene: TRBJ1-4
abundance: few

CDR3nt: TGCAGTGCGTTAGGGTTAACAAGTAATCAGCCCCAGCATTTT
CDR3aa: CSALGLTSNQPQHF
d_gene: .
v_gene: TRBV20-1
j_gene: TRBJ1-5
abundance: .

CDR3nt: TGCGCCAGCAGGGGGGACCACCCCAACCTATTTGCGAATGAGCAGTTCTTC
CDR3aa: CASRGDHPNLFANEQFF
d_gene: .
v_gene: TRBV10-2
j_gene: TRBJ2-1
abundance: .

CDR3nt: TGTGCCAGCAGTGAACAAGACTGGGGTGAGCAGTTCTTC
CDR3aa: CASSEQDWGEQFF
d_gene: .
v_gene: TRBV6-1
j_gene: TRBJ2-1
abundance: .

CDR3nt: TGCAGTGCTAGAGAAACCCAGCGCTTTGGGTACAATGAGCAGTTCTTC
CDR3aa: CSARETQRFGYNEQFF
d_gene: .
v_gene: TRBV20-1
j_gene: TRBJ2-1
abundance: .

CDR3nt: TGTGCCAGCAGCTTCCCAGGGAACGAAAAACTGTTTTTT
CDR3aa: CASSFPGNEKLFF
d_gene: .
v_gene: TRBV5-5
j_gene: TRBJ1-4
abundance: few

CDR3nt: TGTGCCATCAGAGCCTCTAGCGGGACGGAGCAGTTCTTC
CDR3aa: CAIRASSGTEQFF
d_gene: TRBD2
v_gene: TRBV10-3
j_gene: TRBJ2-1
abundance: .

CDR3nt: TGTGCCAGCAGGGGGACTGGGTCAGATACGCAGTATTTT
CDR3aa: CASRGTGSDTQYF
d_gene: .
v_gene: TRBV6-5
j_gene: TRBJ2-3
abundance: few

CDR3nt: TGCGCCACCTGGGGGGCTAGATACACAGATACGCAGTATTTT
CDR3aa: CATWGARYTDTQYF
d_gene: .
v_gene: TRBV10-2
j_gene: TRBJ2-3
abundance: few

CDR3nt: TGCAGTGCTAGCTTCGGTGTGGGAGAGACCCAGTACTTC
CDR3aa: CSASFGVGETQYF
d_gene: .
v_gene: TRBV20-1
j_gene: TRBJ2-5
abundance: few